Each of the 32 T cell receptor beta chains below was sequenced from the same sample in a study of T-cell memory formation after mild COVID-19. TCRdb fed the 5' RACE reads into MiXCR, producing one record per CDR3 protein. This table holds about 290,000 distinct CDR3 sequences, approximately 15% found once. The material sequenced was PBMCs or a T cell subset sorted from them (not recorded which). The origin of the receptors is a man younger than 35 who had mild COVID-19 (a few samples of this study predate the infection). Cell type and time point are not known.

This chain uses TRBV6-2 or TRBV6-3 with TRBJ1-2; unclear D gene. The CDR3 spans 13 residues. The germline V gene encodes CDR1 MNHEY and CDR2 SVGEGT. V was cut by 7 bases and J by 4 bases, with 13 bases left in between. The DNA of the CDR3 is TGTGCCAGCACCCGGGCCGAGGGCTATGGCTACACCTTC. Residues: CASTRAEGYGYTF.

The chain is built from TRBV7-8 and TRBJ2-5; D possibly corresponds to TRBD2 (6 bases). V shed 7 bases and J shed 5 bases, with 17 bases lying between them. From germline, CDR1 is SGHVS and CDR2 FQNEAQ. The CDR3 is 14 amino acids. The CDR3 DNA sequence: TGTGCCAGCACCCCGAACGGGGGACGGGAGACCCAGTACTTC. It translates to CASTPNGGRETQYF. Looking up the rest from reference TRBV7-8 and TRBJ2-5 gives the full variable domain: GAGVSQSPRYKVAKRGQDVALRCDPISGHVSLFWYQQALGQGPEFLTYFQNEAQLDKSGLPSDRFFAERPEGSVSTLKIQRTQQEDSAVYLCASTPNGGRETQYFGPGTRLLVL.

The chain has TRBV7-6 and TRBJ2-7; D is possibly TRBD2 (6 bases). The CDR3 loop spans 14 amino acids. Trimming stripped 5 bases from V and 5 bases from J, with 16 bases between. In germline, CDR1 is SGHVS, CDR2 FNYEAQ. CDR3 bases: TGTGCCAGCAGCACAACCCTGGGCGGGAACGAGCAGTACTTC. It yields the protein CASSTTLGGNEQYF.

The chain joins TRBV4-1 to TRBJ2-1; TRBD2 aligns across 8 bases. The CDR3 has 15 residues. V gave up 1 base and J gave up 10 bases; unmatched junction bases: 9. Germline CDR1 is MGHRA and CDR2 is YSYEKL. In DNA form, the CDR3 reads TGCGCCAGCAGCCAAGCTGGCGGGGGGACGTGGGAGCAGTTCTTC. Protein: CASSQAGGGTWEQFF.

This clonotype is labeled medium-sized. V gene TRBV12-3 or TRBV12-4 combines with J gene TRBJ2-7, with TRBD2 matching 9 bases. CDR3 length: 14 amino acids. The trim removed 3 bases at V and 7 bases at J, leaving 7 bases unmatched. The CDR3, as DNA: TGTGCCAGCAGTTTTGGCGGGGGGGCCGGTGAGCAGTACTTC. As protein: CASSFGGGAGEQYF.

V usage is TRBV12-3 or TRBV12-4 and J usage is TRBJ1-5; 7 nucleotides match TRBD1. With 6 bases clipped from V and 3 bases from J, the junction kept 8 bases outside the gene matches. The CDR3 contains 15 residues. In DNA, the CDR3 is TGTGCCAGCAGACCTGGGACAGTCAACAATCAGCCCCAGCATTTT. This translates into CASRPGTVNNQPQHF.

This clonotype has more than one count but fewer than ten. This chain uses TRBV29-1 with TRBJ2-7; perhaps D is TRBD1 or TRBD2 (6 bases each). Trimming stripped 6 bases from V and 2 bases from J, with 14 bases between. The CDR3 loop spans 13 amino acids. Germline V gives CDR1 SQVTM, CDR2 ANQGSEA. DNA for the CDR3: TGCAGCGTCGGAGGGGGGACCCCCTACGAGCAGTACTTC. Translating it yields CSVGGGTPYEQYF.

This clonotype appeared a few times. The CDR3 coding sequence is TGTGCCACCAGTGATTCAACGACCGCGTACTACGAGCAGTACGTC. Protein: CATSDSTTAYYEQYV. V gene TRBV24-1 combines with J gene TRBJ2-7; D ambiguous. The CDR3 is 15 amino acids. V was cut by 2 bases and J by 3 bases, with 13 bases left in between. Germline CDR1 KGHDR, CDR2 SFDVKD.

The chain is built from TRBV7-8 and TRBJ2-3, with 8 positions matching TRBD2. CDR1 is SGHVS, CDR2 FQNEAQ, per germline. Trimming cost V 4 bases and J 8 bases; bases outside gene matches: 14. This CDR3 has 16 residues. CDR3 sequence (DNA): TGTGCCAGCAGCTCCCCCGGGAGGGGTGGATTGGGTACGCAGTATTTT. Its translation is CASSSPGRGGLGTQYF. Drawing the rest from reference TRBV7-8 and TRBJ2-3, the complete variable domain is GAGVSQSPRYKVAKRGQDVALRCDPISGHVSLFWYQQALGQGPEFLTYFQNEAQLDKSGLPSDRFFAERPEGSVSTLKIQRTQQEDSAVYLCASSSPGRGGLGTQYFGPGTRLTVL.

There are many counts of this clonotype. The CDR3, as DNA: TGTGCCTGGGAGACGGGGAACACTGAAGCTTTCTTT. The encoded protein is CAWETGNTEAFF. The chain has TRBV30 and TRBJ1-1; D remains ambiguous. V gave up 5 bases and J gave up 1 base, with 8 bases separating them. The V gene's germline CDR1 is GTSNPN and CDR2 SVGIG (reference sequence). CDR3 length equals 12 residues.

This clonotype was seen at least ten times. V is TRBV11-2 and J is TRBJ2-3, with D maybe TRBD1 (5 bases). The germline gives CDR1 SGHAT, CDR2 FQNNGV. This CDR3 is 15 amino acids long. The ends were cut back, 6 bases at V and 2 bases at J, with 15 bases in the middle. CDR3 DNA: TGTGCCAGCAGGGGTCTCAGGGTCCACACAGATACGCAGTATTTT. It is translated as CASRGLRVHTDTQYF.

Worth noting for this clonotype: A read error may produce the germline difference seen at one junction end. The chain links TRBV24-1 to TRBJ2-1, with D possibly TRBD1 on 5 matching bases. CDR1 KGHDR and CDR2 SFDVKD come from the germline V gene. CDR3 length: 15 residues. The CDR3 region has the DNA TGTGCCACCAGTGATTTGCAGGGTTCCTACAGTGAGCAGTTCTTC. As protein: CATSDLQGSYSEQFF.

The table lists this clonotype with many counts. CDR3 protein: CASSFYAGTGAGNEQFF. In nucleotides, the CDR3 is TGTGCCAGCAGCTTCTATGCCGGGACAGGGGCAGGGAATGAGCAGTTCTTC. The chain carries TRBV7-6 and TRBJ2-1; 10 bases align to TRBD1. Germline loops: CDR1 SGHVS, CDR2 FNYEAQ. With 3 bases clipped from V and 7 bases from J, the junction kept 12 bases outside the gene matches. The CDR3 extends over 17 amino acids.

This clonotype was detected a few times. J is TRBJ2-7 and V is TRBV20-1; 9 bases agree with TRBD2. Germline-derived CDR1 and CDR2 are DFQATT and SNEGSKA (reference sequence). The V segment lost 0 bases and the J segment 6 bases; nucleotides outside the gene matches: 6. The CDR3 sequence is 14 residues long. The CDR3 here is CSARERGGAREQYF. The CDR3, as DNA: TGCAGTGCTAGAGAGCGCGGGGGGGCTCGCGAGCAGTACTTC.

There are a few counts of this clonotype. Written as DNA, the CDR3 is TGTGCCAGCAGCCCCGGGACAGGGTATTCCTACGAGCAGTACGTC. This gives the protein CASSPGTGYSYEQYV. The gene calls are TRBV28 and TRBJ2-7; 9 positions agree with TRBD1. V shed 6 bases and J 1 base; nucleotides not matched to a gene: 7. Germline loops: CDR1 MDHEN, CDR2 SYDVKM. This CDR3 has 15 amino acids.

This clonotype came up a few times. V usage is TRBV4-1 and J usage is TRBJ2-1; TRBD2 aligns across 9 bases. CDR3 length: 16 residues. Trimming took 4 bases from V and 5 from J; bases not matched to a gene: 9. Per germline, CDR1 MGHRA and CDR2 YSYEKL. CDR3 bases: TGCGCCAGCAGCCCAAAAGCGGGGGGCTGGAACAATGAGCAGTTCTTC. It yields the protein CASSPKAGGWNNEQFF.

The chain couples TRBV7-9 to TRBJ2-3; perhaps TRBD2 as D (6 bases). Germline lookup yields CDR1 SEHNR and CDR2 FQNEAQ (reference sequence). CDR3 length: 14 amino acids. V was trimmed by 6 bases and J by 11 bases, leaving 21 bases between them. CDR3 coding DNA: TGTGCCAGCAGTCTTCTTGGGACTTCCAAACGGCAGTATTTT. As protein: CASSLLGTSKRQYF.

This clonotype was picked up a small number of times. V and J are TRBV30 and TRBJ1-6; D remains unclear. The germline gives CDR1 GTSNPN, CDR2 SVGIG (reference sequence). The CDR3 totals 15 residues. Trimming removed 3 bases from V and 7 bases from J, with 16 bases in between. The CDR3 DNA is TGTGCCTGGAGGGTGGTGCGGGGTAGGAATTCACCCCTCCACTTT. Its translation is CAWRVVRGRNSPLHF.

This clonotype has just a few counts. The rearrangement uses TRBV4-1 and TRBJ1-2; 7 bases are a match to TRBD1. The CDR3 length is 14 residues. Germline V lookup: CDR1 MGHRA, CDR2 YSYEKL. Trimming took 1 base from V and 5 from J; bases not matched to a gene: 4. The CDR3 reads CASSQGTGNYGYTF. The CDR3 DNA reads as TGCGCCAGCAGCCAAGGGACAGGAAATTATGGCTACACCTTC.

The rearrangement links TRBV12-3 or TRBV12-4 to TRBJ2-1; 11 bases are a match to TRBD2. V shed 5 bases and J 0 bases; nucleotides not matched to a gene: 3. There are 16 residues in the CDR3. The CDR3 reads CASSRLAGSSYNEQFF. DNA for the CDR3: TGTGCCAGCAGTAGACTAGCGGGGAGCTCCTACAATGAGCAGTTCTTC.

The V call is TRBV25-1, the J call TRBJ1-1; the D gene is possibly TRBD1 (5 bases). The CDR3 loop spans 13 amino acids. Germline loops: CDR1 MGHDK, CDR2 SYGVNS. Trimming shortened V by 9 bases and J by 5 bases, and 16 bases separated the two germline ends. CDR3 amino acids: CASSGTRRTEAFF. The CDR3 region has the DNA TGTGCCAGTTCAGGGACTCGGAGGACTGAAGCTTTCTTT.

A few counts support this clonotype. The genes are TRBV19 and TRBJ2-1; 9 bases agree with TRBD2. This CDR3 comprises 15 residues. V trimming: 3 bases; J trimming: 6 bases; junction bases outside the gene matches: 6. Germline lookup yields CDR1 LNHDA and CDR2 SQIVND (reference sequence). The chain's CDR3 is CASSIHAGGSNEQFF. In nucleotides, the CDR3 is TGTGCCAGTAGTATCCATGCGGGGGGGAGCAATGAGCAGTTCTTC.

The gene calls are TRBV4-3 and TRBJ1-1; the D is unclear. V gave up 1 base and J gave up 8 bases, with 8 bases separating them. The germline V gene encodes CDR1 LGHNA and CDR2 YSLEER. This CDR3 contains 12 residues. The CDR3 DNA follows: TGCGCCAGCAGCCAAGGTGCAGAGGAAGCTTTCTTT. It codes for CASSQGAEEAFF.

The V call is TRBV15, the J call TRBJ2-7, with D perhaps TRBD1 (6 bases). Germline CDR1 reads LNHNV; CDR2 reads YYDKDF (reference sequence). The CDR3 consists of 14 residues. The germline V and J ends were trimmed by 3 bases and 2 bases, with 11 bases remaining between them. As DNA, the CDR3 is TGTGCCACCAGCAGGAGCGACAGGACCTACGAGCAGTACGTC. As protein: CATSRSDRTYEQYV.

This clonotype was counted between two and nine times. The rearrangement links TRBV4-2 to TRBJ2-7, with 9 bases matching TRBD2. The V and J ends lost 1 base and 2 bases, in that order; junction bases with no gene match: 6. Per the germline V gene, CDR1 is LGHNA and CDR2 is YNFKEQ. This CDR3 has 16 residues. CDR3 DNA sequence: TGTGCCAGCAGCCAAGGCGAGACTAGCGGCCCCTACGAGCAGTACTTC. Translation gives CASSQGETSGPYEQYF.

V and J are TRBV4-3 and TRBJ2-3; D is unclear. Germline CDR1 and CDR2: LGHNA and YSLEER. The CDR3 loop spans 14 amino acids. Between the trimmed V and J ends, which lost 0 bases and 2 bases, there was a span of 6 bases. The CDR3 is CASSQDSFTDTQYF. Here the CDR3 DNA reads TGCGCCAGCAGCCAAGATAGCTTCACAGATACGCAGTATTTT.

This clonotype has just a few counts. The V gene is TRBV15, the J gene TRBJ1-2; unclear D gene. Germline-derived CDR1 and CDR2 are LNHNV and YYDKDF (reference sequence). Trimming took off 2 bases at V and 8 bases at J, with 12 bases between the two ends. This CDR3 region has 13 residues. The CDR3 sequence: CATSRPGRGGYTF. CDR3 in DNA: TGTGCCACCAGCAGACCCGGACGGGGAGGCTACACCTTC.

This chain uses TRBV27 with TRBJ1-2; TRBD1 might be the D (5 bases). The CDR3 is 15 residues long. Per germline, CDR1 MNHEY and CDR2 SMNVEV (reference sequence). Trimming cost V 0 bases and J 2 bases, with 10 bases left between them. The CDR3 region is CASSLSGRVNYGYTF. The CDR3 DNA sequence: TGTGCCAGCAGTTTATCGGGCAGGGTGAACTATGGCTACACCTTC.

This clonotype occurred a few times. V usage is TRBV27 and J usage is TRBJ1-1, with 9 bases fitting TRBD1. Looked up from germline, CDR1 is MNHEY and CDR2 is SMNVEV (reference sequence). The CDR3 spans 14 residues. The V gene end was trimmed by 4 bases and the J gene end by 5 bases; junction bases not matched to a gene: 5. Here the CDR3 DNA reads TGTGCCAGCAGTTGGGACAGGGCGCGAACTGAAGCTTTCTTT. Translation gives CASSWDRARTEAFF.

The V and J genes are TRBV7-8 and TRBJ1-1; D possibly corresponds to TRBD1 (6 bases). Germline CDR1 is SGHVS and CDR2 is FQNEAQ. Between the trimmed V and J ends, which lost 5 bases and 8 bases, there was a span of 9 bases. The CDR3 totals 11 residues. DNA of the CDR3: TGTGCCAGCAGCCATACAGGGGAAGCTTTCTTT. Translation gives CASSHTGEAFF.

The chain is built from TRBV5-1 and TRBJ1-5, with TRBD1 matching over 8 bases. V was pared by 5 bases and J by 5 bases, with 3 bases of the junction left unmatched. The CDR3 totals 13 residues. The germline gives CDR1 SGHRS, CDR2 YFSETQ. The CDR3 loop reads CASRTGDDQPQHF. In DNA form, the CDR3 reads TGCGCCAGCAGGACAGGGGATGATCAGCCCCAGCATTTT.

There are a few counts of this clonotype. Here the CDR3 reads CASSQVGENTEAFF. CDR3 sequence (DNA): TGCGCCAGCAGCCAAGTGGGGGAGAACACTGAAGCTTTCTTT. The rearrangement uses TRBV4-1 and TRBJ1-1; D is possibly TRBD1 (5 bases). Per germline, CDR1 MGHRA and CDR2 YSYEKL. The germline V and J ends were trimmed by 1 base and 1 base, with 7 bases remaining between them. The CDR3 spans 14 residues.